These 5 T cell receptor beta chains came from one sample sequenced in a study of cytomegalovirus exposure and HLA in healthy donors. Primers included in the PCR were 60 Vbeta and 13 Jbeta primers. TCRdb's table, derived via immunoSEQ multiplex PCR, lists solely in-frame clones and lacks some. Counted here are 130,000 to 150,000 clones, around 77% occurring once; the ten biggest clones make up 6.5% to 7%. Sequencing used PBMCs. The source of these receptors is a woman aged 40 to 50 in good health and CMV-seropositive.

The chain uses TRBV18 and TRBJ2-1, with TRBD2 identical over 9 bases. J was trimmed by 16 bases and V by 2 bases; bases with no gene match: 15. This CDR3 is 15 amino acids long. The germline gives CDR1 KGHSH, CDR2 LQKENI. The DNA for the CDR3 is TGTGCCAGCTCACCAGGATTATCGCGGGGGGGCTCCCTATTCTTC. This encodes CASSPGLSRGGSLFF.

CDR3 nucleotide sequence: TGCGCCAGCAGCTTGGGACTAGCGGGAGGGGCGGATACGCAGTATTTT. Translating gives CASSLGLAGGADTQYF. V gene TRBV5-1 combines with J gene TRBJ2-3; 14 bases are shared with TRBD2. V dropped 0 bases and J dropped 6; count of bases not matched to a gene: 3. The CDR3 is 16 residues long. Germline CDR1 SGHRS, CDR2 YFSETQ.

This CDR3 reads CASKTPNTEAFF. The CDR3 DNA follows: TGTGCCTCTAAGACACCGAACACTGAAGCTTTCTTT. The chain combines TRBV7-9 with TRBJ1-1; D not resolved. This CDR3 is built from 12 residues. V lost 11 bases and J 1 base, leaving 11 bases between the germline ends. The germline V gene has CDR1 SEHNR and CDR2 FQNEAQ (reference sequence).

J is TRBJ2-7 and V is TRBV2; 13 bases line up with TRBD2. With V trimmed by 6 bases and J by 7 bases, 9 bases remained unmatched. Germline V gene lookup returns CDR1 SNHLY and CDR2 FYNNEI. The CDR3 is 15 residues long. CDR3: CASRLQGLAGEEQYF. DNA for the CDR3: TGTGCCAGCAGATTACAAGGACTAGCGGGGGAAGAGCAGTACTTC. The full variable domain, completed using reference TRBV2 and TRBJ2-7, is EPEVTQTPSHQVTQMGQEVILRCVPISNHLYFYWYRQILGQKVEFLVSFYNNEISEKSEIFDDQFSVERPDGSNFTLKIRSTKLEDSAMYFCASRLQGLAGEEQYFGPGTRLTVT.

Remarks on this clone: One end of the junction fails to match germline, which may point to a read error. The chain joins TRBV7-9 to TRBJ2-5; 8 nucleotides line up with TRBD2. This CDR3 spans 13 amino acids. Germline CDR1 and CDR2: SEHNR and FQNEAQ (reference sequence). CDR3 nucleotides: TGTTCCAGCAGCCGGGGGGGCCAAGAGACCCAGTACTTC. This sequence encodes CSSSRGGQETQYF.